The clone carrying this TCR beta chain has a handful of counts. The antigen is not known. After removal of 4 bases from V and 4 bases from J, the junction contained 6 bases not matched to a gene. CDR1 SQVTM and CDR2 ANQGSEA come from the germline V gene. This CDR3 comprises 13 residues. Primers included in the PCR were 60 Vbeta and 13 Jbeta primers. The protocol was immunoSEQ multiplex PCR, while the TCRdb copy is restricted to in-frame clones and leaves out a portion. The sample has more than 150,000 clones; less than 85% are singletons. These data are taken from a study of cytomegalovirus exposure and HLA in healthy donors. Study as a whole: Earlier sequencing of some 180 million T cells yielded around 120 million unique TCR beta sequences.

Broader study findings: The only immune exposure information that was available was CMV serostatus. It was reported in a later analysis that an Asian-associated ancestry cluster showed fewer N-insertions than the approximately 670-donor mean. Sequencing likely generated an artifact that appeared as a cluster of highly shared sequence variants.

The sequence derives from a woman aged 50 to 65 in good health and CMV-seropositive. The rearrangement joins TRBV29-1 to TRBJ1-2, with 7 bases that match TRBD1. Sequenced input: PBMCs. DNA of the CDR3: TGCAGCGTTGGTGACAGGGATGGCTATGGCTACACCTTC. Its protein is CSVGDRDGYGYTF. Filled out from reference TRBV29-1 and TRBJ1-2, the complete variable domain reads SAVISQKPSRDICQRGTSLTIQCQVDSQVTMMFWYRQQPGQSLTLIATANQGSEATYESGFVIDKFPISRPNLTFSTLTVSNMSPEDSSIYLCSVGDRDGYGYTFGSGTRLTVV.